The entry that follows covers one T cell receptor beta chain sequence. The antigen remains unidentified. This record belongs to a study of identical twins. Findings and caveats of the study: Cord blood's abundant beta clonotypes had fewer insertions, unlike memory repertoires.

A universal primer site was created by template switching, with the cDNA bearing unique molecular identifiers. A single record per CDR3 protein comes from TCRdb applying MiXCR to the 5' RACE reads. This sample has around 480,000 distinct CDR3 sequences, with roughly 13% found just once. Germline-derived CDR1 and CDR2 are SGHAT and FQNNGV. The CDR3 loop spans 13 amino acids. Germline trimming cut 5 bases from V and 6 bases from J; bases unmatched to any gene: 4. This sample also appeared in a second study, on yellow fever vaccine responses in identical twins.

The receptor's source is a woman in her late teens or twenties in good health. The sequenced material came from CD4+ T cells sorted from blood. The rearrangement links TRBV11-2 to TRBJ2-5, with TRBD1 matching over 9 bases. CDR3 nucleotide sequence: TGTGCCAGCAGCAGGGACAGGGAACAGACCCAGTACTTC. It specifies CASSRDREQTQYF.